Here is one T cell receptor beta chain with its context. What it binds is unknown. This entry belongs to a study of siplizumab effects on memory and regulatory T cells. The CDR3 consists of 12 residues. Germline CDR1 reads SGHNT; CDR2 reads YYREEE (reference sequence). V lost 0 bases and J 9 bases, leaving 7 bases between the germline ends. The study's findings and limits: Siplizumab produced a significant drop in alloreactive sequences attributable to unstimulated CD4+ memory cells. In controls, 26.9% of mappable alloreactive CD4+ clones were Treg-derived on average, versus roughly 69% with siplizumab. Memory cells seemed less diverse than naive T cells, which also seemed major contributors to the alloresponse.

Generated by immunoSEQ multiplex PCR, the TCRdb table keeps only in-frame clones and is missing some. The sample includes around 110,000 clones, 94% seen only once; the top ten take 1.5% to 2%. The clonotype comes from a human donor in good health. The sample taken for sequencing was non-Treg CD4+ T cells sorted from blood. The chain combines TRBV5-4 with TRBJ2-1; D is undetermined. CDR3 loop: CASSLEIREQFF. For the CDR3, the DNA is TGTGCCAGCAGCTTGGAAATTCGTGAGCAGTTCTTC. The full variable domain, in which reference TRBV5-4 and TRBJ2-1 provide the parts outside the CDR3, is ETGVTQSPTHLIKTRGQQVTLRCSSQSGHNTVSWYQQALGQGPQFIFQYYREEENGRGNFPPRFSGLQFPNYSSELNVNALELDDSALYLCASSLEIREQFFGPGTRLTVL.